What follows are 8 T cell receptor beta chains derived from one specimen sequenced in a study of blood T cells in healthy people across ages. Then a second PCR, running roughly 6 to 11 cycles, was carried out with a sample-barcoded 5' primer and a J-beta primer mix. TCRdb recomputed calls from the 5' RACE reads with MiXCR, one row per CDR3 protein. This table holds some 890,000 distinct CDR3 sequences, about 27% found once. A further study also used this sample, focusing on T cells of mothers and their children.

Sequences were obtained from blood. Source of these receptors: a woman aged 40 to 49 in good health.

This clonotype appeared many times. This rearrangement joins TRBV28 to TRBJ2-5; the match to TRBD1 covers 7 bases. This CDR3 spans 15 amino acids. Germline V lookup: CDR1 MDHEN, CDR2 SYDVKM. The J segment lost 5 bases and the V segment lost 6 bases, leaving 12 bases of the junction unmatched. CDR3 loop: CASRNRDSSLETQYF. DNA of the CDR3: TGTGCCAGCAGAAACCGGGACAGTTCTCTCGAGACCCAGTACTTC.

This clonotype showed up many times. The chain is built from TRBV15 and TRBJ1-1; no reliable D call. The V and J ends lost 3 bases and 9 bases respectively, with 11 bases between them. CDR1 is LNHNV, CDR2 YYDKDF, per germline (reference sequence). The CDR3 runs 12 residues. The chain's CDR3 is CATSREVGKAFF. The CDR3 DNA is TGTGCCACCAGCAGGGAGGTGGGAAAAGCTTTCTTT.

Of note for this clonotype: At one end the junction does not follow the germline gene, possibly because of a read error. V is TRBV5-4 and J is TRBJ1-2, with 9 bases fitting TRBD1. CDR1 and CDR2 from the germline V gene are SGHNT and YYREEE (reference sequence). This CDR3 spans 14 amino acids. This chain's CDR3 is CAGSLDRGSEGYTF. The CDR3 DNA is TGTGCCGGCAGCCTAGACAGGGGGAGCGAGGGCTACACCTTC.

In its sample, this clonotype was seen many times. The rearrangement links TRBV12-3 or TRBV12-4 to TRBJ2-5, with 10 nucleotides matching TRBD2. The CDR3 sequence is 15 residues long. Trimming removed 4 bases from V and 4 bases from J; junction bases left unmatched: 6. The CDR3 DNA reads as TGTGCCAGCAGTTCGCGGAGCGGGGGGGCAGAGACCCAGTACTTC. Translation: CASSSRSGGAETQYF.

This clonotype was recorded once. The germline gene is not matched at one end of the junction; a read error may be the cause. The chain recombines TRBV7-9 with TRBJ1-2; no definite D call. Looked up from germline, CDR1 is SEHNR and CDR2 is FQNEAQ (reference sequence). CDR3 length equals 17 residues. The CDR3 DNA follows: TGTGCCGGCAGCCTGGAACCTGGGCGGCGCCTGGGGTATGGCTACACCTTC. Translation: CAGSLEPGRRLGYGYTF.

This clonotype was counted many times. The chain carries TRBV2 and TRBJ2-5; 10 bases fit TRBD1. This CDR3 is built from 16 residues. CDR1 SNHLY and CDR2 FYNNEI come from the germline V gene. V lost 6 bases, J lost 1 base, and 8 bases stayed unmatched. The CDR3 bases are TGTGCCAGCAGCTACGGGACAGGGGCCCTCCAAGAGACCCAGTACTTC. It yields the protein CASSYGTGALQETQYF.

This clonotype has a handful of counts. The V call is TRBV20-1, the J call TRBJ1-5; D may be TRBD1 (6 bases). Germline CDR1 is DFQATT and CDR2 is SNEGSKA (reference sequence). Trimming removed 2 bases from V and 5 bases from J, with 13 bases in between. The CDR3 runs 14 residues. CDR3 coding DNA: TGCAGTGCTAGATTGAGTCAGGGGCATCAGCCCCAGCATTTT. It is translated as CSARLSQGHQPQHF.

At least ten counts were recorded for this clonotype. The V call is TRBV20-1, the J call TRBJ1-2; D gene ambiguous. Per germline, CDR1 DFQATT and CDR2 SNEGSKA (reference sequence). V was trimmed by 3 bases and J by 5 bases, leaving 13 bases between them. CDR3 size: 13 residues. Written as DNA, the CDR3 is TGCAGTGCTAGCCGGCAGTCCGGGTATGGCTACACCTTC. Translated: CSASRQSGYGYTF.